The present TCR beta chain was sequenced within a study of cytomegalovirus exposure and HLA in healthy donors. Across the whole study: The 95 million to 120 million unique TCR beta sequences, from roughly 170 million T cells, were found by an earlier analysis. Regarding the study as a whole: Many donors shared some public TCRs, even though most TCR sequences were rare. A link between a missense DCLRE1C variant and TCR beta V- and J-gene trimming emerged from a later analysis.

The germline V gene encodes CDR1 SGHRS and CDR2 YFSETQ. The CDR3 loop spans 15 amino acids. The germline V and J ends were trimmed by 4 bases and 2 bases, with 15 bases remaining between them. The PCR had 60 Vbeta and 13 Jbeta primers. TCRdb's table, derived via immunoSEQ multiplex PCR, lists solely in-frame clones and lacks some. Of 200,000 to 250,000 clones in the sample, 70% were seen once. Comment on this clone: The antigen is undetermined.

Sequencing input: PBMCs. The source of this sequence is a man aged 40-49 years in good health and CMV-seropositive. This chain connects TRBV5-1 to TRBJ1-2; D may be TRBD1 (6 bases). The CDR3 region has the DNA TGCGCCAGCAGCCCGGGGGGCCAGGGGAACTATGGCTACACCTTC. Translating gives CASSPGGQGNYGYTF.